Following are 22 T cell receptor beta chains from one sample sequenced in a study of T cell repertoires in cytomegalovirus infection. No cognate antigen is known for these TCRs. In TCRdb, the reads were re-called with MiXCR into one record per CDR3 protein. The sample comprises hundreds of thousands of distinct CDR3 sequences, about 27% of which are singletons, and 15% to 25% rests with the top ten. Specimen: cultured PBMCs, collected from culture after CMV antigen stimulation. These receptors were taken from a human donor in good health (CMV status not recorded). Some clones in this sample may be carry-over from other donors' samples.

The chain has TRBV18 and TRBJ1-1; D is uncertain. The CDR3 loop spans 14 amino acids. CDR1 and CDR2 from the germline V gene are KGHSH and LQKENI. Trimming cost V 8 bases and J 3 bases, with 16 bases left between them. The chain's CDR3 is CASVILEGDTEAFF. The CDR3 DNA is TGTGCCAGCGTCATTTTGGAGGGTGACACTGAAGCTTTCTTT.

This clonotype occurred a few times. The J gene is TRBJ2-2, the V gene TRBV7-8, with 10 bases fitting TRBD1. Germline CDR1 is SGHVS and CDR2 is FQNEAQ. The trim removed 6 bases at V and 5 bases at J, leaving 12 bases unmatched. CDR3 length: 17 residues. CDR3 sequence reads: CASRRPPGQGLTGELFF. The CDR3 DNA follows: TGTGCCAGCAGGCGACCCCCGGGACAGGGGTTAACCGGGGAGCTGTTTTTT.

The genes are TRBV9 and TRBJ2-1; 9 positions match TRBD2. In germline, CDR1 is SGDLS, CDR2 YYNGEE. Unmatched junction bases numbered 11, after V lost 3 bases and J lost 4 bases. CDR3 length: 17 residues. CDR3 bases: TGTGCCAGCAGCGCGGTTACGACTAGCGGCTCATACAATGAGCAGTTCTTC. It specifies CASSAVTTSGSYNEQFF.

In this sample, this clonotype turned up many times. The J gene is TRBJ2-7, the V gene TRBV9; D might be TRBD1 (6 bases). The V end was cut by 3 bases, the J end by 1 base, with 11 bases between. Per the germline V gene, CDR1 is SGDLS and CDR2 is YYNGEE. The CDR3 sequence is 14 residues long. DNA of the CDR3: TGTGCCAGCAGCGCGGACAGCGATTCCTACGAGCAGTACTTC. Protein: CASSADSDSYEQYF. Supplemented by reference TRBV9 and TRBJ2-7, the full variable domain reads DSGVTQTPKHLITATGQRVTLRCSPRSGDLSVYWYQQSLDQGLQFLIQYYNGEERAKGNILERFSAQQFPDLHSELNLSSLELGDSALYFCASSADSDSYEQYFGPGTRLTVT.

The chain carries TRBV4-1 and TRBJ2-7; possible D gene TRBD1, 6 bases. Germline loops: CDR1 MGHRA, CDR2 YSYEKL. This CDR3 comprises 16 residues. With 4 bases removed from V and 7 bases from J, the gap between germline ends came to 23 bases. CDR3 protein: CASSLQSGTNLLEQYF. CDR3 in DNA: TGCGCCAGCAGCCTCCAATCCGGGACAAACCTCTTGGAGCAGTACTTC.

J is TRBJ2-3 and V is TRBV30, with D possibly matching TRBD2 (6 bases). Trimming shortened V by 3 bases and J by 2 bases, and 9 bases separated the two germline ends. The CDR3 covers 13 residues. The V gene's germline CDR1 is GTSNPN and CDR2 SVGIG (reference sequence). The CDR3 spells CAWRGTLTDTQYF. CDR3 nucleotide sequence: TGTGCCTGGAGGGGGACTCTCACAGATACGCAGTATTTT.

This chain links TRBV6-1 with TRBJ1-2; a weak D match, TRBD1 (6 bases). Germline CDR1 is MNHNS and CDR2 is SASEGT. The CDR3 covers 13 residues. The ends were cut back, 7 bases at V and 6 bases at J, with 15 bases in the middle. The CDR3 DNA reads as TGTGCCAGCAAGCCGGACAGCACCCATGGCTACACCTTC. Encoded protein: CASKPDSTHGYTF.

This clonotype was counted ten times or more. The chain uses TRBV7-2 and TRBJ2-1, with TRBD2 identical over 12 bases. V lost 5 bases and J lost 0; bases outside the gene matches: 8. Germline V gene sequence: CDR1 SGHTA, CDR2 FQGNSA. The CDR3 extends over 18 amino acids. CDR3 sequence: CASSIRRTSGNSYNEQFF. The DNA of the CDR3 is TGTGCCAGCAGCATTAGAAGGACTAGCGGGAACTCCTACAATGAGCAGTTCTTC.

This clonotype was seen only a few times. The chain is built from TRBV18 and TRBJ2-2; D remains unclear. This CDR3 spans 14 amino acids. Looked up from germline, CDR1 is KGHSH and CDR2 is LQKENI. Trimming stripped 3 bases from V and 1 base from J, with 6 bases between. The CDR3 spells CASSPNVNTGELFF. CDR3 bases: TGTGCCAGCTCACCCAACGTGAACACCGGGGAGCTGTTTTTT.

This clonotype turned up a few times. The V and J genes are TRBV12-3 or TRBV12-4 and TRBJ2-1; D ambiguous. CDR3 length: 14 amino acids. The ends were cut back, 2 bases at V and 4 bases at J, with 9 bases in the middle. The DNA of the CDR3 is TGTGCCAGCAGTTTAAGTAGGATTTACAATGAGCAGTTCTTC. It specifies CASSLSRIYNEQFF.

This clonotype was recorded a few times. The genes are TRBV28 and TRBJ2-3; 7 bases agree with TRBD2. The germline V gene encodes CDR1 MDHEN and CDR2 SYDVKM. With V trimmed by 6 bases and J by 3 bases, 12 bases remained unmatched. This CDR3 has 16 residues. The CDR3 DNA reads as TGTGCCAGCAGACTAGCCGGACTAGGAGTGACAGATACGCAGTATTTT. Translated, it gives CASRLAGLGVTDTQYF.

The CDR3 coding sequence is TGTGCCAGCAGCCGACCGAGCGGGGGGGTGGACTACGAGCAGTACTTC. This codes for CASSRPSGGVDYEQYF. The chain joins TRBV6-2 or TRBV6-3 to TRBJ2-7; 10 bases fit TRBD2. With 6 bases clipped from V and 3 bases from J, the junction kept 11 bases outside the gene matches. Germline V gene sequence: CDR1 MNHEY, CDR2 SVGEGT. The CDR3 has 16 residues.

The J gene is TRBJ2-5, the V gene TRBV6-1, with D possibly matching TRBD1 (5 bases). The V and J ends lost 6 bases and 1 base respectively, with 12 bases between them. The CDR3 is 14 residues long. From germline, CDR1 is MNHNS and CDR2 SASEGT. CDR3 loop: CASRIETAQETQYF. The CDR3 coding sequence is TGTGCCAGCAGGATCGAGACAGCCCAAGAGACCCAGTACTTC.

In this sample, this clonotype turned up many times. The chain is built from TRBV6-1 and TRBJ2-6; D is unresolved. Trimming removed 6 bases from V and 1 base from J, with 10 bases in between. The CDR3 is made up of 15 amino acids. Per the germline V gene, CDR1 is MNHNS and CDR2 is SASEGT. CDR3 region: CASRARRSGANVLTF. As DNA, the CDR3 is TGTGCCAGCAGAGCCCGGAGATCTGGGGCCAACGTCCTGACTTTC.

Points on this clonotype: The CDR3 carries no conserved terminal phenylalanine or tryptophan, so it likely arises from a read error. The V and J genes are TRBV10-3 and TRBJ2-6, with TRBD1 matching over 8 bases. V lost 6 bases and J lost 0; bases outside the gene matches: 10. This CDR3 spans 18 amino acids. Germline V gene data show CDR1 as ENHRY and CDR2 as SYGVKD. The CDR3 is CAIRGSTGVDSGANVLTL. The CDR3 coding sequence is TGTGCCATCAGGGGTTCGACAGGGGTTGACTCTGGGGCCAACGTCCTGACTCTC.

The chain couples TRBV5-3 to TRBJ1-2; possibly TRBD1 for D (5 bases). Being an ORF, TRBV5-3 has a function that is uncertain. The CDR3 extends over 13 amino acids. With 8 bases removed from V and 4 bases from J, the gap between germline ends came to 15 bases. Written as DNA, the CDR3 is TGTGCCAGCAGCCTCCGGGACCTCTATGGCTACACCTTC. It yields the protein CASSLRDLYGYTF.

The chain carries TRBV19 and TRBJ2-2; D gene uncertain. Trimming took off 1 base at V and 4 bases at J, with 22 bases between the two ends. Germline V CDR1 and CDR2: LNHDA, SQIVND (reference sequence). The CDR3 extends over 19 amino acids. The CDR3 nucleotides read TGTGCCAGTAGTATAGTCCCTTCCTCAGGTGCAGGTGGCACCGGGGAGCTGTTTTTT. It yields the protein CASSIVPSSGAGGTGELFF.

This chain joins TRBV24-1 and TRBJ1-5; D remains unclear. V lost 6 bases and J lost 1, with 6 bases in between. CDR1 is KGHDR, CDR2 SFDVKD, per germline. The CDR3 length is 13 residues. Here the CDR3 DNA reads TGTGCCACCAGTCATCGCAGCAATCAGCCCCAGCATTTT. This gives the protein CATSHRSNQPQHF.

The chain joins TRBV7-3 to TRBJ2-1; TRBD2 agrees at 15 bases. This CDR3 has 18 residues. V was clipped by 5 bases and J by 4 bases; unmatched bases: 9. Germline assignment: CDR1 SGHTA and CDR2 FQGTGA. CDR3 amino acids: CASSPRTSGRGKYNEQFF. CDR3 coding DNA: TGTGCCAGCAGCCCCCGGACTAGCGGGAGGGGGAAGTACAATGAGCAGTTCTTC.

The table lists this clonotype with a count of one. The V gene is TRBV10-2, the J gene TRBJ2-3; D not resolved. The CDR3 contains 11 residues. Germline V CDR1 and CDR2: WSHSY, SAAADI. Trimming cost V 6 bases and J 4 bases, with 5 bases left between them. The CDR3 reads CASRSSDTQYF. As DNA, the CDR3 is TGCGCCAGCAGGTCCTCAGATACGCAGTATTTT.

There are many counts of this clonotype. The gene calls are TRBV7-9 and TRBJ2-1; 7 bases line up with TRBD2. This CDR3 spans 14 amino acids. V lost 0 bases and J lost 8; bases outside the gene matches: 4. The germline CDR1 and CDR2 sequences are SEHNR and FQNEAQ (reference sequence). The DNA of the CDR3 is TGTGCCAGCAGCTTAGCGGGAGGGCCCCATGAGCAGTTCTTC. Residues: CASSLAGGPHEQFF. Full variable domain (remainder filled in from reference TRBV7-9 and TRBJ2-1): DTGVSQNPRHKITKRGQNVTFRCDPISEHNRLYWYRQTLGQGPEFLTYFQNEAQLEKSRLLSDRFSAERPKGSFSTLEIQRTEQGDSAMYLCASSLAGGPHEQFFGPGTRLTVL.

The V and J genes are TRBV2 and TRBJ1-2; D is ambiguous. V lost 2 bases and J lost 6, with 4 bases in between. The CDR3 has 11 residues. Germline V gives CDR1 SNHLY, CDR2 FYNNEI. CDR3 DNA: TGTGCCAGCAGTGAATGGGATGGCTACACCTTC. As protein: CASSEWDGYTF.